Following are 5 T cell receptor beta chains from one sample sequenced in a study of glioma-infiltrating T cells. TCR alpha and beta CDR3 regions were amplified from RNA using iRepertoire nested multiplex PCR. Each CDR3 protein gets one entry after TCRdb re-called the multiplex PCR reads with MiXCR. The sample contains 3,000 to 3,500 distinct CDR3 sequences, just over 85% of which appear only once. The sequenced sample was glioma tissue, nonneoplastic brain tissue, or PBMCs (not recorded which). Receptors originate from a human donor with low-grade glioma or glioblastoma, undergoing nonglioma brain surgery, or in good health (not recorded which).

As to this clonotype: Because the library targeted alpha chains, this beta chain is an off-target read whose size means little. CDR3 amino acids: CASSGGSGGPLYNEQFF. CDR3 DNA: TGTGCCAGCAGTGGAGGTAGCGGGGGACCGCTCTACAATGAGCAGTTCTTC. The J gene is TRBJ2-1, the V gene TRBV2, with 9 bases identical to TRBD2. V shed 4 bases, J shed 3 bases, and the junction held 10 bases outside the gene matches. Germline V CDR1 and CDR2: SNHLY, FYNNEI. The CDR3 covers 17 residues.

In regard to this clonotype: This beta chain was picked up by a library intended for alpha chains and is off target, so its count carries little meaning. This chain joins TRBV28 and TRBJ1-5; TRBD1 is a possible D gene (6 bases). V was pared by 8 bases and J by 0 bases, with 14 bases between. Germline V gene sequence: CDR1 MDHEN, CDR2 SYDVKM. This CDR3 is 15 amino acids long. The DNA for the CDR3 is TGTGCCAGCCTTAGTGGACAGACTAGCAATCAGCCCCAGCATTTT. Amino acids: CASLSGQTSNQPQHF.

About this clonotype itself: This beta chain turned up in a library designed for alpha chains; as an off-target read, its abundance says little. The chain is built from TRBV2 and TRBJ2-3, with a tentative D call TRBD2 (7 bases). The CDR3 runs 14 residues. Germline-derived CDR1 and CDR2 are SNHLY and FYNNEI. Trimming removed 7 bases from V and 5 bases from J, with 16 bases in between. Here the CDR3 DNA reads TGTGCCAGCATTGAGGCGGGGGCAAAAGATACGCAGTATTTT. Protein sequence: CASIEAGAKDTQYF.

This clonotype was observed a handful of times. Because the library targeted alpha chains, this beta chain is an off-target read whose size means little. This chain joins TRBV7-2 and TRBJ2-1; D perhaps matches TRBD2 (5 bases). Germline CDR1 SGHTA, CDR2 FQGNSA. This CDR3 region has 14 residues. V was trimmed by 2 bases and J by 5 bases, leaving 10 bases between them. For the CDR3, the DNA is TGTGCCAGCAGCTTAATTTCGACTAACAATGAGCAGTTCTTC. It translates to CASSLISTNNEQFF.

Comments on this clonotype: This beta chain is a stray sequence in a library constructed for alpha chains; its clone size is not meaningful. The J gene is TRBJ2-1, the V gene TRBV16; D is tentatively TRBD1 or TRBD2 (5 bases each). CDR3 length equals 12 residues. The V gene lost 6 bases and the J gene lost 9 bases, with 12 bases spanning the gap. The germline CDR1 and CDR2 sequences are KGHSY and FQNENV. The CDR3 spells CASSWDRSEQFF. CDR3 nucleotides: TGTGCCAGCAGTTGGGACCGCTCTGAGCAGTTCTTC.